These 2 T cell receptor beta chains were sequenced from one sample in a study of cytomegalovirus exposure and HLA in healthy donors (dated by TCRdb to the late 2010s). Library method: the immunoSEQ multiplex PCR assay. For the multiplex PCR, a mixture combining 60 forward primers for TCR Vbeta segments and 13 reverse primers for TCR Jbeta segments was used. Imported from immuneACCESS, the table was reduced by TCRdb to in-frame sequences with V and J called. These copies leave out some clones; in studies compared against another copy, an unresolved V gene accounts for under half, and the cause of the remainder is not known. The sample table records about 160,000 clones; 65% to 85% of these occur just once. Of the sample, over 1.3% falls within the top ten clones. Sequencing was performed on PBMCs. The origin of the receptors is a man aged 55 to 69 in good health and CMV-seronegative.

The genes are TRBV7-9 and TRBJ2-7, with 9 nucleotides matching TRBD1. The J segment lost 1 base and the V segment lost 6 bases, leaving 10 bases of the junction unmatched. CDR3 length: 16 amino acids. Germline values: CDR1 SEHNR, CDR2 FQNEAQ (reference sequence). In nucleotides, the CDR3 is TGTGCCAGCAGTCATGGCCCGGGGACAGGGTCCTACGAGCAGTACTTC. Amino acids: CASSHGPGTGSYEQYF.

The chain has TRBV5-1 and TRBJ2-5, with TRBD2 matching over 9 bases. Germline lookup yields CDR1 SGHRS and CDR2 YFSETQ. The CDR3 is 16 residues long. The junction had 5 bases not matched to a gene; V was cut back by 1 base and J by 1 base. The DNA of the CDR3 is TGCGCCAGCAGCTTGATGTCTAGCGGGATCCAAGAGACCCAGTACTTC. Translated, it gives CASSLMSSGIQETQYF. Variable domain in full (rest from reference TRBV5-1 and TRBJ2-5): KAGVTQTPRYLIKTRGQQVTLSCSPISGHRSVSWYQQTPGQGLQFLFEYFSETQRNKGNFPGRFSGRQFSNSRSEMNVSTLELGDSALYLCASSLMSSGIQETQYFGPGTRLLVL.